This TCR beta chain was recovered during a study of blood T cell repertoires in COVID-19. Study-wide context: Both acute and convalescent COVID-19 samples were obtained from the United States, Italy and Spain. T cells, B-cell-depleted T cells, or PBMCs supplied cDNA or gDNA.

Original processing notes: Estimation of nucleated cell counts relied on the amplification of reference gene primers. The data were produced by immunoSEQ multiplex PCR, yet TCRdb's version contains in-frame clones alone and is incomplete. The D gene and trimming were derived from the DNA, and the V and J assignments and clone size from that table. This table has 90,000 to 150,000 clones, about four fifths appearing once. The CDR3 sequence is 16 residues long. The germline V gene encodes CDR1 SGHTA and CDR2 FQGTGA. The V gene end was trimmed by 5 bases and the J gene end by 7 bases; junction bases not matched to a gene: 12.

This rearrangement joins TRBV7-3 to TRBJ2-2; 8 bases agree with TRBD1. Material: peripheral blood. The clonotype was recovered from a woman older than 75 with acute or convalescent COVID-19. The CDR3: CASSPRAGGAGGELFF. The CDR3 nucleotides read TGTGCCAGCAGCCCCCGGGCAGGGGGCGCAGGCGGGGAGCTGTTTTTT.